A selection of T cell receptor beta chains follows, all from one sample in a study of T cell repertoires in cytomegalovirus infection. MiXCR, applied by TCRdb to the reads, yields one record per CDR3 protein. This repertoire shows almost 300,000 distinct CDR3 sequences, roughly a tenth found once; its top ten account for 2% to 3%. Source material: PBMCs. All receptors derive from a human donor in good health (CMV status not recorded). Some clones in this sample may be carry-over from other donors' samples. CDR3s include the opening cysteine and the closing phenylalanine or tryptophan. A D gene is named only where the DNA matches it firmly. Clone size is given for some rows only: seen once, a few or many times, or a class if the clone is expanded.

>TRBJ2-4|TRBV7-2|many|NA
TGTGCCAGCAGCTCCGGAAACATTCAGTACTTC
CASSSGNIQYF
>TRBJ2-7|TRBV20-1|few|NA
TGCAGTGCTAGAGATCTTGGCTACGAGCAGTACTTC
CSARDLGYEQYF
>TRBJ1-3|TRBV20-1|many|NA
TGCAGTGCTAGAGAGACAGTTGCGGGAAACACCATATATTTT
CSARETVAGNTIYF
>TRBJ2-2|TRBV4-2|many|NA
TGTGCCAGCAGCCAAGCTAATCTGAACACCGGGGAGCTGTTTTTT
CASSQANLNTGELFF
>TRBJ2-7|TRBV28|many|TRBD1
TGTGCCAGCAGTCTTGACAGGGGATTGTCCTACGAGCAGTACTTC
CASSLDRGLSYEQYF
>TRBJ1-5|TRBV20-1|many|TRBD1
TGCAGTGCTATCTACAGGGGGCTAGGGCAGCCCCAGCATTTT
CSAIYRGLGQPQHF
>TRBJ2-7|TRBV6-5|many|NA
TGTGCCAGCAGTTACCCGGGCGGGGAGCAGTACTTC
CASSYPGGEQYF
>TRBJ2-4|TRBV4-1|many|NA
TGCGCCAGCAGCCCCGAAGGGACGCCGAGAGCCAAAAACATTCAGTACTTC
CASSPEGTPRAKNIQYF
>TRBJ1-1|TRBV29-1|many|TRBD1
TGCAGCGTCCGGACAGGTTTGAACACTGAAGCTTTCTTT
CSVRTGLNTEAFF
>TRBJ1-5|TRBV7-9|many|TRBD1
TGTGCCAGCAGCTTAGGACTAAGACAGGGTAGCAATCAGCCCCAGCATTTT
CASSLGLRQGSNQPQHF
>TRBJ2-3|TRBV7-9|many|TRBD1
TGTGCCAGCGGACAGGGGTCCACAGATACGCAGTATTTT
CASGQGSTDTQYF
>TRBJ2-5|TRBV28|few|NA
TGTGCCAGCATGAGAGAGACCCAGTACTTC
CASMRETQYF
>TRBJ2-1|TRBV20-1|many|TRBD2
TGCAGTGCCAGTAAGCGGGGGAACTACAATGAGCAGTTCTTC
CSASKRGNYNEQFF
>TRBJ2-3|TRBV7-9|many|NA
TGTGCCAGCAGCTTAGCCAAGACTAGCACAGATACGCAGTATTTT
CASSLAKTSTDTQYF
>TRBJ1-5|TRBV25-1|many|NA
TGTGCCAGCAGTGCTACTGCGGGACCTCAGCCCCAGCATTTT
CASSATAGPQPQHF
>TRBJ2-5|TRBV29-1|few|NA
TGCAGCGCCGAGTGGGGCAACCAAGAGACCCAGTACTTC
CSAEWGNQETQYF
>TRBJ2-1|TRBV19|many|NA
TGTGCCAGTAGTATTTCCGGGTACTACAATGAGCAGTTCTTC
CASSISGYYNEQFF
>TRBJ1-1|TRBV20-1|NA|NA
TGCAGTGCTAGAGCACGGGGGGGGAAGTTCACTGAAGCTTTCTTT
CSARARGGKFTEAFF
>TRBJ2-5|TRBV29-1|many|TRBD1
TGCAGCGTTGGCCGGGACAGCCAAGAGACCCAGTACTTC
CSVGRDSQETQYF
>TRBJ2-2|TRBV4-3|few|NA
TGCGCCAGCAGCCAAGTGGGAGTGAACACCGGGGAGCTGTTTTTT
CASSQVGVNTGELFF
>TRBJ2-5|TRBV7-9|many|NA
TGTGCCAGCAGTCTTTTCGCAGGGGGGCCAGAGACCCAGTACTTC
CASSLFAGGPETQYF
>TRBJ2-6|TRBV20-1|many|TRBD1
TGCAGTGCTTCTCACAGGGGGCAAGGGGCCAACGTCCTGACTTTC
CSASHRGQGANVLTF
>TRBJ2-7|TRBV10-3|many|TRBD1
TGTGCCATCAGTGACAACAGGGGTCACGAGCAGTACTTC
CAISDNRGHEQYF
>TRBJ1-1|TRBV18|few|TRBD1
TGTGCCAGCTCGACCGGACAGGGTGTTACGAACACTGAAGCTTTCTTT
CASSTGQGVTNTEAFF
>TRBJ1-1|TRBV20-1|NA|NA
TGCAGTGTCCCTTTCCAAGGCACTGAAGCTTTCTTT
CSVPFQGTEAFF
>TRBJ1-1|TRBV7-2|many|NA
TGTGCCAGCCGCTTAGGAGGCACTGAAGCTTTCTTT
CASRLGGTEAFF
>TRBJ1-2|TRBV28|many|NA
TGTGCCAGCAGTCCCGGGACAAAGGTCGGCTATGGCTACACCTTC
CASSPGTKVGYGYTF
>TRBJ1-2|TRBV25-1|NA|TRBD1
TGTGCCAGCAGTCCCGGGACAGGGTGGAATTTTGGCTACACCTTC
CASSPGTGWNFGYTF
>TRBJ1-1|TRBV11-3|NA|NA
TGTGCCAGCAGCAACTATGGGTCTGAAGCTTTCTTT
CASSNYGSEAFF
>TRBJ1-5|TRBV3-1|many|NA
TGTGCCAGCAGCCCCGGGACTCTCTCCGGTCAGCCCCAGCATTTT
CASSPGTLSGQPQHF
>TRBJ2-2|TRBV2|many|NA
TGTGCCAGCAGAGGCGCCCTAGGCGTGGACACCGGGGAGCTGTTTTTT
CASRGALGVDTGELFF
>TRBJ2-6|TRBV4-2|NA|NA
TGTGCCAGCAGCCAAGCGGACTCTGGGGCCAACGTCCTGACTTTC
CASSQADSGANVLTF
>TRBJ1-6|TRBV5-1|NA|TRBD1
TGCGCCAGCAGCACCGGACAGGGGCTAAATTCACCCCTCCACTTT
CASSTGQGLNSPLHF
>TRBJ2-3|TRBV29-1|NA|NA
TGCAGCGCGGCCGGGACCTACACAGATACGCAGTATTTT
CSAAGTYTDTQYF
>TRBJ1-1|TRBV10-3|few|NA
TGTGCCATCAGTGATTCAGGACTGAACACTGAAGCTTTCTTT
CAISDSGLNTEAFF
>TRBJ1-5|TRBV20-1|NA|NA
TGCAGTGCTAGAGGGGCCTCCGATCAGCCCCAGCATTTT
CSARGASDQPQHF
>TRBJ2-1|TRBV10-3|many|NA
TGTGCCATCAGCGTCCACCCCGGCGTCACCGCCCAGTTCTTC
CAISVHPGVTAQFF
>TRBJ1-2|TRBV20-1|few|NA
TGCAGTGCTAGAGGGCCGGGGATAGGGGATTACTACACCTTC
CSARGPGIGDYYTF
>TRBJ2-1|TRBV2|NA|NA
TGTGCCAGCAGTTGGGTGATGCAGTTCTTC
CASSWVMQFF
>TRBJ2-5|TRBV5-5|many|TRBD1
TGTGCCAGCAGCCCCGGACAGGGACAAGAGACCCAGTACTTC
CASSPGQGQETQYF
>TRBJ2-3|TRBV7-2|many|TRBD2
TGTGCCAGCAGCTTAGCCCCGGGAGGTGCAGATACGCAGTATTTT
CASSLAPGGADTQYF
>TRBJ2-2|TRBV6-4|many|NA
TGTGCCAGCAAGTCCTTCCGCACCGGGGAGCTGTTTTTT
CASKSFRTGELFF
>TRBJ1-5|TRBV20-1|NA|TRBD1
TGCAGTGCCCCCCAATGGGGGACAGGGGGCGAGATTCGGGATCAGCCCCAGCATTTT
CSAPQWGTGGEIRDQPQHF